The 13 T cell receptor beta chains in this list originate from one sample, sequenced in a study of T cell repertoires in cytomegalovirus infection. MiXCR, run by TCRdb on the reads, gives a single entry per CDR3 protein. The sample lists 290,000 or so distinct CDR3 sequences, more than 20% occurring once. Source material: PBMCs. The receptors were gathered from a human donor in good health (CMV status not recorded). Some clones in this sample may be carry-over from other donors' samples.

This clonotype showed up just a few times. CDR3 nucleotides: TGCAGTATCATTAGGGCACTAGCGGGGGGGACTAGCACAGATACGCAGTATTTT. It encodes CSIIRALAGGTSTDTQYF. The chain is built from TRBV20-1 and TRBJ2-3, with TRBD2 matching over 13 bases. Germline V lookup: CDR1 DFQATT, CDR2 SNEGSKA (reference sequence). The CDR3 sequence is 18 residues long. Losses at the gene ends were 8 bases for V and 0 bases for J; bases not matched to a gene: 14.

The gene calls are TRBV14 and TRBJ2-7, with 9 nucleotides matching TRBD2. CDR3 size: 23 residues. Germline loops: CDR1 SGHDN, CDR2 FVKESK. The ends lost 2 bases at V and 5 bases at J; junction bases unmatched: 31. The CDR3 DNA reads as TGTGCCAGCAGCCAACCTAGCGGGATGAGCCCCCGGAGTTTCGGAGTATCCTTCCACGAGCAGTACTTC. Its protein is CASSQPSGMSPRSFGVSFHEQYF.

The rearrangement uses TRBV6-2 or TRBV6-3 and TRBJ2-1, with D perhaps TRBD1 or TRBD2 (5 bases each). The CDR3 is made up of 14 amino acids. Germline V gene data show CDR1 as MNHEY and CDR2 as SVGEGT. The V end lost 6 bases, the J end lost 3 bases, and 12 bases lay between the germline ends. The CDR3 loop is CASRSGPSYNEQFF. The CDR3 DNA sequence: TGTGCCAGCAGATCGGGACCGAGCTACAATGAGCAGTTCTTC.

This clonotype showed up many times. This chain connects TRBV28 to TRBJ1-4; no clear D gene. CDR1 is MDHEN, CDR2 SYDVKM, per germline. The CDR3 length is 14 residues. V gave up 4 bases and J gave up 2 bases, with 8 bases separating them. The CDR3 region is CASSWRETNEKLFF. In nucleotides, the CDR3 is TGTGCCAGCAGTTGGAGGGAGACTAATGAAAAACTGTTTTTT.

The CDR3 bases are TGCAGCGTTGTGTACAGGGCCTACGAGCAGTACTTC. As protein: CSVVYRAYEQYF. The V gene is TRBV29-1, the J gene TRBJ2-7; TRBD1 might be the D (6 bases). The CDR3 extends over 12 amino acids. CDR1 and CDR2 (germline): SQVTM, ANQGSEA. Between the trimmed V and J ends, which lost 4 bases and 2 bases, there was a span of 9 bases.

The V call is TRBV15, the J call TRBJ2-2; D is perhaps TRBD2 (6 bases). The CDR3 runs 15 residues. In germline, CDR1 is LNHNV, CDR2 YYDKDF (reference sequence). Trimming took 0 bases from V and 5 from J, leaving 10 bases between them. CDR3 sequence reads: CATSRDLGGTGELFF. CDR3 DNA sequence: TGTGCCACCAGCAGAGATCTGGGGGGTACCGGGGAGCTGTTTTTT.

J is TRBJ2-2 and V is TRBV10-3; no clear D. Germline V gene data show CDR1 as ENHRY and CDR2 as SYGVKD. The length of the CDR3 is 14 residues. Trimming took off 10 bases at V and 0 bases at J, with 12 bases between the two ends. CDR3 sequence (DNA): TGTGCCACCCGAATTAGGACGAACACCGGGGAGCTGTTTTTT. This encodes CATRIRTNTGELFF.

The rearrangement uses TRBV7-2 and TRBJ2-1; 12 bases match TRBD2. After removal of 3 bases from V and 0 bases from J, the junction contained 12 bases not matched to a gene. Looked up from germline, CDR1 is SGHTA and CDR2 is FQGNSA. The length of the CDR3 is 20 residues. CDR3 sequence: CASSFRTGTSGLTSYNEQFF. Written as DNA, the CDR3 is TGTGCCAGCAGCTTCCGCACCGGGACTAGCGGGTTGACCTCCTACAATGAGCAGTTCTTC.

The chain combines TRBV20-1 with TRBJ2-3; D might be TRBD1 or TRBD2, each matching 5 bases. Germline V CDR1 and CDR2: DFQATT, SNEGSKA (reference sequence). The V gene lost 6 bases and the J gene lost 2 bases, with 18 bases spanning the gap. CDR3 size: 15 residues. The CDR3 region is CSAIKGDGNTDTQYF. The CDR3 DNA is TGCAGTGCGATCAAAGGGGACGGAAACACAGATACGCAGTATTTT.

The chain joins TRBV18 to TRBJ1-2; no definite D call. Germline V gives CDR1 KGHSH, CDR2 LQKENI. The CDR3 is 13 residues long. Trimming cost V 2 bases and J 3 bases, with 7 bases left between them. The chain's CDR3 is CASSPSQDYGYTF. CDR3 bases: TGTGCCAGCTCACCAAGCCAGGACTATGGCTACACCTTC.

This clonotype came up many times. The CDR3 DNA sequence: TGTGCCAGCAGTTTAATGGGTTACGAGCAGTACTTC. It yields the protein CASSLMGYEQYF. The rearrangement links TRBV12-3 or TRBV12-4 to TRBJ2-7; D call uncertain. V was trimmed by 2 bases and J by 4 bases, leaving 6 bases between them. The length of the CDR3 is 12 residues.

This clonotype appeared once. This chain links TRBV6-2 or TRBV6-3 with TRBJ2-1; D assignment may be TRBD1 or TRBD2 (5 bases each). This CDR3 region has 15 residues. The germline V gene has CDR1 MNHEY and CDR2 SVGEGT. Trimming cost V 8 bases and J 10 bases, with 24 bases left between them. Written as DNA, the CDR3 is TGTGCCAGCGCCCGGGGCGGGTTTCCGGGAAACGAGCAGTTCTTC. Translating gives CASARGGFPGNEQFF.

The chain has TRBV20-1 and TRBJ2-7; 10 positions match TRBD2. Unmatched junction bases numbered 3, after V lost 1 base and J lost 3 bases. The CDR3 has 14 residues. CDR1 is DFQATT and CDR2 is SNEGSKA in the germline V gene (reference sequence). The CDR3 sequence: CSARVAGGNYEQYF. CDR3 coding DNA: TGCAGTGCTAGAGTAGCGGGAGGAAACTACGAGCAGTACTTC.